What follows describes a single TCR beta chain. This entry is derived from a study of blood T cell repertoires in COVID-19. TCRdb keeps only in-frame clones here, not all; method: immunoSEQ multiplex PCR. The data show around 140,000 clones, over 65% seen once. The germline V and J ends were trimmed by 3 bases and 2 bases, with 16 bases remaining between them. The CDR3 runs 16 residues. Germline-derived CDR1 and CDR2 are SGHTA and FQGNSA. The sequencing input was peripheral blood. This chain connects TRBV7-2 to TRBJ2-5, with a tentative D call TRBD1 (5 bases). This TCR was sampled from a woman aged 80 or older with active or convalescent COVID-19. The CDR3 bases are TGTGCCAGCAGCTTTGAAGGGGCGTCCGATCAAGAGACCCAGTACTTC. Protein: CASSFEGASDQETQYF.